Included here is one TCR beta chain sequence, with context. The antigen is unknown. TCRbeta libraries averaged around 40,000 productive templates per sample. Only in-frame clones appear in the TCRdb table, and some are missing; sequencing was by immunoSEQ multiplex PCR. The sample contains approximately 20,000 clones, 92% of which appear only once. These data are taken from a study of STAT3 mutations in large granular lymphocyte leukemia. Findings of the study overall: Suggested: STAT3 mutation was not the ancestral event for these clonal expansions. In T-cell large granular lymphocyte leukemia, about half of patients showed multiple immunodominant subclonotypes.

The CDR3 is 13 residues long. From germline, CDR1 is SGHRS and CDR2 YFSETQ. Trimming cost V 6 bases and J 4 bases, with 11 bases left between them. The sequence was obtained from a man aged 55 to 70 with T-cell large granular lymphocyte leukemia. Some clones in this sample may be carry-over from other donors' samples. The source material was peripheral blood mononuclear cells. This chain uses TRBV5-1 with TRBJ2-1; a weak D match, TRBD1 (7 bases). This chain's CDR3 is CASTQGGYNEQFF. CDR3 nucleotide sequence: TGCGCCAGCACCCAGGGGGGATACAATGAGCAGTTCTTC.